The present T cell receptor beta chain was sequenced within a study of a mutant IDH1 vaccine in newly diagnosed glioma. For the study at large: All eight of the vaccinations patients received fell in weeks 1, 3, 5, 7, 11, 15, 19 and 23. With temozolomide cycles, or 4-6 weeks after radiotherapy alone, vaccination was started. Most patients had received both radiotherapy and temozolomide, the prior options being radiotherapy, temozolomide, or both. Study-wide results and caveats: The study observed vaccine-induced immune responses in roughly 95% of patients.

Generated by immunoSEQ multiplex PCR, the TCRdb table keeps only in-frame clones and is missing some. The sample yields 60,000 or so clones, around nine tenths seen once. This CDR3 region has 15 residues. Germline V gene lookup returns CDR1 KGHSH and CDR2 LQKENI. Trimming took 4 bases from V and 5 from J; bases not matched to a gene: 6. Time point indicated: week 11, during vaccination. Doses consisted of 300 ug of mutant IDH1 20-mer peptide each, paired with topical imiquimod. With regard to this clone: The antigen is unknown.

The genes are TRBV18 and TRBJ2-7; 12 nucleotides match TRBD1. Material: PBMCs, obtained from a glioma patient whose treatment included an IDH1 peptide vaccine. The receptor was derived from a man aged 40-50 years with glioma. The CDR3 is CASSLGTGGRDEQYF. The CDR3 DNA follows: TGTGCCAGCTCACTTGGGACAGGGGGCCGGGACGAGCAGTACTTC.